This TCR beta chain was captured in a study of CD8 T cells in Susac syndrome. RNA totalling about 0.45 to 1 ug underwent reverse transcription with random hexamers. immunoSEQ multiplex PCR amplified TCR beta CDR3 across 54 Vbeta, 13 Jbeta. TCRdb called the immunoSEQ multiplex PCR reads again in MiXCR, with one record for every CDR3 protein. The table records about 300,000 distinct CDR3 sequences, 75% to 85% of them present only once. CDR1 and CDR2 (germline): LNHDA, SQIVND (reference sequence). This CDR3 spans 17 amino acids. Trimming took off 2 bases at V and 4 bases at J, with 15 bases between the two ends. The T cells that were sequenced for TCR beta were CD8+ and CD4+ cells from blood.

This clonotype originated in a human donor with multiple sclerosis. This chain joins TRBV19 and TRBJ2-6; the D gene is possibly TRBD2 (6 bases). Sequencing was carried out using CD8+ T cells from PBMCs. The CDR3 reads CASSIPGVRPGANVLTF. In DNA, the CDR3 is TGTGCCAGTAGTATACCGGGAGTAAGACCGGGGGCCAACGTCCTGACTTTC.